These 30 T cell receptor beta chains share one sample of origin, sequenced in a study of T cells in women clearing cervical HPV infection. Assay: immunoSEQ multiplex PCR; the TCRdb copy retains only in-frame clones and omits some. Recorded for this sample: about 48,000 clones. Material: blood buffy coat. These TCRs come from a woman between 18 and 70 years old with a cervical HPV16 infection that either progressed to CIN3+ or cleared (not recorded which).

A remark on this clone: The CDR3 goes on 3 residues after the read ends, and that part is filled in from the germline J gene. The V call is TRBV20-1, the J call TRBJ1-2; 10 bases are a match to TRBD1. The CDR3 totals 12 residues. Looked up from germline, CDR1 is DFQATT and CDR2 is SNEGSKA (reference sequence). The V segment lost 8 bases and the J segment 6 bases; nucleotides outside the gene matches: 6. CDR3 amino acids: CSRTGGFNGYTF. Incomplete CDR3 DNA: TGCAGTCGGACAGGGGGGTTTAATGGC.

To note about this clone: The read terminates 3 residues ahead of where the CDR3 ends, so the germline J gene completes it. This chain connects TRBV5-4 to TRBJ2-7, with 8 bases that match TRBD1. Unmatched junction bases numbered 5, after V lost 2 bases and J lost 4 bases. Germline V gene sequence: CDR1 SGHNT, CDR2 YYREEE (reference sequence). This CDR3 region has 14 residues. The CDR3 loop reads CASSFSGGSYEQYF. The sequenced CDR3 bases are TGTGCCAGCAGCTTTTCAGGGGGCTCGTACGAG.

On this clone itself: The CDR3 is cut off 3 residues early in the read; its end comes from the germline J gene. The rearrangement links TRBV7-6 to TRBJ2-7; perhaps TRBD2 as D (6 bases). Germline V CDR1 and CDR2: SGHVS, FNYEAQ. The V and J ends lost 4 bases and 3 bases respectively, with 13 bases between them. CDR3 length equals 14 residues. The CDR3 loop reads CASSYMGGNYEQYF. CDR3 DNA, as far as it was read: TGTGCCAGCAGCTACATGGGGGGTAACTACGAG. Full variable domain (outside the CDR3, taken from reference TRBV7-6 and TRBJ2-7): GAGVSQSPRYKVTKRGQDVALRCDPISGHVSLYWYRQALGQGPEFLTYFNYEAQQDKSGLPNDRFSAERPEGSISTLTIQRTEQRDSAMYRCASSYMGGNYEQYFGPGTRLTVT.

CDR3 DNA, as far as it was read: TGTGCCAGCAGCCTTACTGTGAACACTGAA. Its protein product is CASSLTVNTE. The entire CDR3 protein is CASSLTVNTEAFF. The V gene is TRBV11-2, the J gene TRBJ1-1; D not resolved. Read coverage stops 3 residues before the CDR3 terminus; the germline J gene supplies the remainder. V lost 5 bases and J lost 0, with 7 bases in between. Germline CDR1 is SGHAT and CDR2 is FQNNGV. This CDR3 spans 13 amino acids.

In the case of this clone: The sequenced fragment ends 3 residues before the CDR3 boundary, so the rest is inferred from the germline J gene. The chain links TRBV5-1 to TRBJ1-1, with D unclear. This CDR3 has 13 residues. Germline CDR1 SGHRS, CDR2 YFSETQ. The V and J ends lost 0 bases and 2 bases respectively, with 5 bases between them. The part of the CDR3 DNA that was read is TGCGCCAGCAGCTTGGTATCCAACACTGAA. Amino acids: CASSLVSNTE. The complete CDR3 sequence is CASSLVSNTEAFF.

A remark on this clone: The read ends 3 residues early relative to the CDR3; the germline J gene fills the gap. The genes are TRBV7-9 and TRBJ2-3, with TRBD1 matching over 8 bases. V was pared by 1 base and J by 5 bases, with 5 bases of the junction left unmatched. Looked up from germline, CDR1 is SEHNR and CDR2 is FQNEAQ (reference sequence). The CDR3 consists of 15 residues. CDR3 residues: CASSLGTGGGDTQYF. The CDR3 DNA, read in part, is TGTGCCAGCAGCTTAGGAACAGGGGGAGGAGATACG.

As to this clone: Coverage ceases 3 residues before the CDR3 finishes, and the germline J gene fills in the end. V and J are TRBV6-8 and TRBJ2-1; the D is unclear. Germline CDR1 reads MNHGY; CDR2 reads SAAAGT. The CDR3 totals 15 residues. V lost 5 bases to trimming and J lost 0 bases, with 11 bases between them. CDR3 bases read: TGTGCCAGCAGTATACACATGAGCTCCTACAATGAG. Protein sequence: CASSIHMSSYNE. From start to end, the CDR3 is CASSIHMSSYNEQFF.

Partial CDR3 DNA: TGTGCCAGTACGAACAGGGTTACTGAA. Its translation: CASTNRVTE. The CDR3 as a whole reads CASTNRVTEAFF. This chain joins TRBV19 and TRBJ1-1, with D tentatively TRBD1 (6 bases). The read ends 3 residues before the CDR3 terminus; that terminus is restored from the germline J gene. CDR3 length: 12 amino acids. CDR1 LNHDA and CDR2 SQIVND come from the germline V gene (reference sequence). V was cut by 7 bases and J by 5 bases, with 11 bases left in between.

Concerning this clone: Sequencing ends 3 residues short of the CDR3 end; the germline J gene provides the rest. This sequence joins TRBV5-4 and TRBJ2-1; D uncertain. The CDR3 loop spans 13 amino acids. Per the germline V gene, CDR1 is SGHNT and CDR2 is YYREEE (reference sequence). V was cut by 0 bases and J by 6 bases, with 7 bases left in between. CDR3 DNA, as far as it was read: TGTGCCAGCAGCTTGGTCGCGCTCAATGAG. It yields the protein CASSLVALNE. The full CDR3 protein is CASSLVALNEQFF.

For this clone: The sequenced fragment ends 3 residues before the CDR3 boundary, so the rest is inferred from the germline J gene. The genes are TRBV7-9 and TRBJ2-3, with a tentative D call TRBD1 (5 bases). The CDR3 is 14 residues long. The V gene's germline CDR1 is SEHNR and CDR2 FQNEAQ (reference sequence). V was trimmed by 5 bases and J by 5 bases, leaving 14 bases between them. CDR3 residues: CASSNTGSGDTQYF. The part of the CDR3 DNA that was read is TGTGCCAGCAGCAATACAGGCTCCGGAGATACG.

On this clone itself: The DNA ends 3 residues before the CDR3 does, and the rest of the CDR3 is filled in from the germline J gene. V is TRBV29-1 and J is TRBJ2-7; TRBD1 might be the D (5 bases). This CDR3 is 14 amino acids long. Germline CDR1 is SQVTM and CDR2 is ANQGSEA. The V end was cut by 8 bases, the J end by 4 bases, with 21 bases between. This CDR3 reads CSQHPGLPRYEQYF. The sequenced CDR3 bases are TGCAGCCAACACCCAGGGTTGCCTCGGTACGAG.

As to this clone: The read ends 3 residues before the CDR3 terminus; that terminus is restored from the germline J gene. This chain uses TRBV10-2 with TRBJ1-4, with D hard to call. Per the germline V gene, CDR1 is WSHSY and CDR2 is SAAADI. CDR3 length: 15 amino acids. Partial CDR3 DNA: TGCGCCAGCAGTGAGGATATTTTCGGGGTCGGACGA. It is translated as CASSEDIFGVGR. The complete CDR3 sequence is CASSEDIFGVGRLFF.

In the case of this clone: The sequenced fragment ends 3 residues before the CDR3 boundary, so the rest is inferred from the germline J gene. This chain connects TRBV20-1 to TRBJ1-5; TRBD1 matches at 12 bases. Trimming at V came to 1 base and at J to 6 bases, leaving 4 bases not matched to a gene. CDR1 and CDR2 from the germline V gene are DFQATT and SNEGSKA (reference sequence). This CDR3 has 15 amino acids. The sequenced CDR3 bases are TGCAGTGCTAGAGCCGGGACAGGGGGCCCTCAGCCC. This translates into CSARAGTGGPQP. The entire CDR3 is CSARAGTGGPQPQHF.

As for this clone: The read halts 3 residues ahead of the CDR3 end, with the missing end drawn from the germline J gene. In the same sample, other DNA sequences code for this CDR3. The V gene is TRBV5-1, the J gene TRBJ1-1, with D perhaps matching TRBD1 (5 bases). Trimming pared 0 bases from V and 3 bases from J, leaving 6 bases between. The CDR3 is 13 residues long. Germline V lookup: CDR1 SGHRS, CDR2 YFSETQ. The sequenced part of the CDR3 DNA is TGCGCCAGCAGCTTGGGAGGGGACACTGAA. Translating gives CASSLGGDTE. In full, the CDR3 reads CASSLGGDTEAFF.

In regard to this clone: The read stops 3 residues short of the end of the CDR3; the missing end is completed from the germline J gene. The V gene is TRBV28, the J gene TRBJ1-2; D remains unclear. Germline-derived CDR1 and CDR2 are MDHEN and SYDVKM. There are 13 residues in the CDR3. With 2 bases removed from V and 3 bases from J, the gap between germline ends came to 7 bases. The CDR3 bases that were read are TGTGCCAGCAGTTTAGCAAACTACTATGGC. Translated, it gives CASSLANYYG. The entire CDR3 reads CASSLANYYGYTF.

With regard to this clone: The read comes to an end 3 residues before the CDR3 does, leaving the germline J gene to fill in the end. V usage is TRBV30 and J usage is TRBJ2-4; 13 nucleotides match TRBD2. Looked up from germline, CDR1 is GTSNPN and CDR2 is SVGIG (reference sequence). The CDR3 loop spans 13 amino acids. CDR3 amino acids: CAWSLGLAGNQYF. The sequenced part of the CDR3 DNA is TGTGCCTGGAGTCTGGGACTAGCGGGAAAT.

To note about this clone: The CDR3 end is not reached by the read, which stops 3 residues before it; the germline J gene fills it in. V and J are TRBV10-3 and TRBJ2-3, with a possible D match to TRBD2 (6 bases). The germline V and J ends were trimmed by 5 bases and 5 bases, with 8 bases remaining between them. The germline CDR1 and CDR2 sequences are ENHRY and SYGVKD. The CDR3 loop spans 12 amino acids. The part of the CDR3 DNA that was read is TGTGCCATCAGTCCGGGGGTAGATACG. Translated, it gives CAISPGVDT. The CDR3, in full, reads CAISPGVDTQYF.

On this clone itself: The CDR3 goes on 3 residues after the read ends, and that part is filled in from the germline J gene. The rearrangement links TRBV10-3 to TRBJ1-2; D may be TRBD1 (5 bases). CDR3 length: 12 amino acids. From germline, CDR1 is ENHRY and CDR2 SYGVKD. The CDR3 DNA, read in part, is TGTGCCATCAGTGTTGGAGGGGAGGGC. Its protein product is CAISVGGEG. The entire CDR3 protein is CAISVGGEGYTF.

In the case of this clone: Read data end 3 residues before the CDR3 end; the end is taken from the germline J gene. This sequence joins TRBV23-1 and TRBJ1-5; the D is unclear. TRBV23-1 is designated an ORF whose function remains uncertain. Trimming stripped 2 bases from V and 6 bases from J, with 14 bases between. The CDR3 is 15 amino acids. The CDR3 sequence: CASSQIGRLGQPQHF. Incomplete CDR3 DNA: TGCGCCAGCAGTCAAATCGGCAGGCTGGGTCAGCCC.

The CDR3 DNA, read in part, is TGTGCCAGTAGTAGGCCAAGTGGAGCGGGGGGTGCTGGGGCCAACGTC. Translation: CASSRPSGAGGAGANV. The full CDR3 sequence reads CASSRPSGAGGAGANVLTF. This chain connects TRBV19 to TRBJ2-6; 9 nucleotides match TRBD2. The read terminates 3 residues before the CDR3 end, so the remaining end is supplied by the germline J gene. CDR3 size: 19 residues. V shed 4 bases and J 2 bases; nucleotides not matched to a gene: 12. From germline, CDR1 is LNHDA and CDR2 SQIVND (reference sequence).

As regards this clone: The read terminates 3 residues before the CDR3 end, so the remaining end is supplied by the germline J gene. The J gene is TRBJ2-2, the V gene TRBV5-1; TRBD2 might be the D (6 bases). Between the trimmed V and J ends, which lost 4 bases and 0 bases, there was a span of 10 bases. The CDR3 extends over 15 amino acids. From germline, CDR1 is SGHRS and CDR2 YFSETQ. CDR3 region: CASSAGGSNTGELFF. The DNA read from the CDR3 is TGCGCCAGCAGCGCCGGGGGATCGAACACCGGGGAG.

In regard to this clone: The read comes to an end 3 residues before the CDR3 does, leaving the germline J gene to fill in the end. The V and J genes are TRBV6-2 or TRBV6-3 and TRBJ1-1; no definite D call. The CDR3 loop spans 15 amino acids. V shed 5 bases and J shed 4 bases, with 17 bases lying between them. The germline V gene has CDR1 MNHEY and CDR2 SVGEGT. CDR3 DNA (partial): TGTGCCAGCAGTCGTTCCATGAGACACAGCACTGAA. Translation: CASSRSMRHSTE. The entire CDR3 sequence reads CASSRSMRHSTEAFF.

About this clone: The CDR3 is cut off 3 residues early in the read; its end comes from the germline J gene. This chain joins TRBV30 and TRBJ2-7; D ambiguous. CDR1 and CDR2 from the germline V gene are GTSNPN and SVGIG (reference sequence). The CDR3 totals 11 residues. The germline V and J ends were trimmed by 4 bases and 5 bases, with 9 bases remaining between them. CDR3 DNA (partial): TGTGCCTGGAACCTGGCTCACGAG. Translating gives CAWNLAHE. The whole CDR3 is CAWNLAHEQYF.

Note on this clone: The DNA ends 3 residues before the CDR3 does, and the rest of the CDR3 is filled in from the germline J gene. V usage is TRBV20-1 and J usage is TRBJ2-7; D is perhaps TRBD2 (7 bases). The V end was cut by 2 bases, the J end by 0 bases, with 17 bases between. The length of the CDR3 is 16 residues. Looked up from germline, CDR1 is DFQATT and CDR2 is SNEGSKA (reference sequence). The sequenced part of the CDR3 DNA is TGCAGTGCTAGAAGGAGCGCGGGGGCCAGCTCCTACGAG. It is translated as CSARRSAGASSYE. In full, the CDR3 is CSARRSAGASSYEQYF.

Details on this clone: The read ends 3 residues before the CDR3 terminus; that terminus is restored from the germline J gene. The chain couples TRBV6-2 or TRBV6-3 to TRBJ2-1; 7 nucleotides line up with TRBD2. There are 15 residues in the CDR3. V lost 8 bases and J lost 4; bases outside the gene matches: 11. The germline V gene has CDR1 MNHEY and CDR2 SVGEGT. The sequenced CDR3 bases are TGTGCCAGCGGAAGAGGACTAGGGTCTTACAATGAG. Translating it yields CASGRGLGSYNE. The entire CDR3 is CASGRGLGSYNEQFF.

Of note for this clone: The read is 3 residues too short to cover the CDR3 end, so that end is filled in from the germline J gene. V is TRBV6-2 or TRBV6-3 and J is TRBJ1-4; D unresolved. The germline V gene has CDR1 MNHEY and CDR2 SVGEGT. V lost 2 bases and J 7 bases, leaving 14 bases between the germline ends. The CDR3 runs 15 residues. CDR3 amino acids: CASSYVGLPSEKLFF. The DNA read from the CDR3 is TGTGCCAGCAGTTACGTCGGCCTCCCTAGTGAAAAA.

CDR3 sequence reads: CASSIAMGGLETQYF. Incomplete CDR3 DNA: TGTGCCAGTAGTATAGCTATGGGGGGGCTTGAGACC. The rearrangement joins TRBV19 to TRBJ2-5, with D maybe TRBD2 (7 bases). The missing CDR3 end, 3 residues past where the read stops, is filled in from the germline J gene. Germline loops: CDR1 LNHDA, CDR2 SQIVND (reference sequence). The CDR3 is 15 residues long. Trimming cost V 1 base and J 5 bases, with 14 bases left between them.

In regard to this clone: The CDR3 end lies 3 residues beyond the end of the read and is filled in from the germline J gene. This rearrangement joins TRBV28 to TRBJ2-3, with 10 bases that match TRBD1. The CDR3 has 15 amino acids. CDR1 MDHEN and CDR2 SYDVKM come from the germline V gene. V lost 9 bases and J lost 5; bases outside the gene matches: 11. The CDR3 spells CASSDRGLYGDTQYF. The part of the CDR3 DNA that was read is TGTGCCAGTTCCGACAGGGGGCTTTACGGAGATACG.

Concerning this clone itself: The observed sequence ends 3 residues before the CDR3 terminus, with the missing tail filled in from the germline J gene. The rearrangement links TRBV7-2 to TRBJ2-7; 11 bases match TRBD2. Germline loops: CDR1 SGHTA, CDR2 FQGNSA. V dropped 4 bases and J dropped 3; count of bases not matched to a gene: 5. The length of the CDR3 is 15 residues. The covered CDR3 bases are TGTGCCAGCAGCTATCTAGCGGGGGGCGTCTACGAG. This encodes CASSYLAGGVYE. The whole CDR3 reads CASSYLAGGVYEQYF.

In regard to this clone: The observed sequence ends 3 residues before the CDR3 terminus, with the missing tail filled in from the germline J gene. The chain links TRBV9 to TRBJ1-2, with TRBD1 matching 7 bases. The J segment lost 4 bases and the V segment lost 4 bases, leaving 7 bases of the junction unmatched. The length of the CDR3 is 14 residues. CDR1 and CDR2 (germline): SGDLS, YYNGEE. The covered CDR3 bases are TGTGCCAGCAGCTCGACAGGGAATTCCTATGGC. This encodes CASSSTGNSYG. Given in full, the CDR3 is CASSSTGNSYGYTF.